This T cell receptor (beta chain) was profiled in a study of post-analysis software for immune sequencing data. About the study: As for disease course, relapsing-remitting, secondary progressive and progressive-relapsing multiple sclerosis were all included.

Unique molecular identifiers tagged the TCR beta cDNA libraries. Input amounts of about 0.85 to 10 million T cells were used. These gave roughly 0.5 million cDNA molecules, so each molecule approximated one T cell. TCRdb used MiXCR to reprocess the PCR reads, holding one entry per CDR3 protein. Of under 900,000 distinct CDR3 sequences in the sample, roughly 50% are singletons; the top ten hold approximately 4.5%. With regard to this clonotype: Its target is not known.

Findings and caveats of the study: Patients carried roughly 5 TRBV segments more frequently than controls did, and TRBV5-6, TRBV5-1 and TRBV20-1 were among them. Analysis by F measure revealed that same-batch samples clustered strongly together.

The germline CDR1 and CDR2 sequences are MGHRA and YSYEKL. CDR3 size: 12 residues. V lost 3 bases to trimming and J lost 12 bases; unmatched junction nucleotides: 7. The chain links TRBV4-1 to TRBJ2-5; TRBD2 matches at 7 bases. The clonotype originates from a girl aged 10 to 17 with multiple sclerosis. The sequenced sample consisted of blood. DNA for the CDR3: TGCGCCAGCAGCCAGAGGGGAGGGGAGGAGTACTTC. It yields the protein CASSQRGGEEYF.